These 20 T cell receptor beta chains share one sample of origin, sequenced in a study of shared clonotypes between healthy human individuals. The repertoire was sequenced with immunoSEQ multiplex PCR; TCRdb's copy has only in-frame clones and lacks some. Among about 1,800,000 clones listed, approximately 94% were seen once. Only CD45RO-negative cells positively selected for CCR7 counted as naive CD8 cells, so terminally differentiated effector memory CD45RA+ cells were excluded. The sample was naive CD8+ T cells sorted from blood. These TCRs come from a young man in good health.

The gene calls are TRBV5-6 and TRBJ2-5; unclear D gene. Trimming removed 4 bases at V and 1 base at J, with 14 bases between. This CDR3 contains 15 residues. Per the germline V gene, CDR1 is SGHDT and CDR2 is YYEEEE. The CDR3 spells CASSPVPQLQETQYF. DNA of the CDR3: TGTGCCAGCAGCCCGGTCCCCCAACTCCAAGAGACCCAGTACTTC. Full variable domain (remainder filled in from reference TRBV5-6 and TRBJ2-5): DAGVTQSPTHLIKTRGQQVTLRCSPKSGHDTVSWYQQALGQGPQFIFQYYEEEERQRGNFPDRFSGHQFPNYSSELNVNALLLGDSALYLCASSPVPQLQETQYFGPGTRLLVL.

The chain has TRBV27 and TRBJ2-1, with a possible D match to TRBD2 (6 bases). The germline gives CDR1 MNHEY, CDR2 SMNVEV (reference sequence). The CDR3 is made up of 14 amino acids. The V and J ends lost 4 bases and 4 bases respectively, with 11 bases between them. CDR3 residues: CASSSIAVYNEQFF. The CDR3 coding sequence is TGTGCCAGCAGTTCGATAGCGGTTTACAATGAGCAGTTCTTC.

The rearrangement joins TRBV4-3 to TRBJ1-1, with unresolved D. Trimming took off 1 base at V and 3 bases at J, with 6 bases between the two ends. The germline gives CDR1 LGHNA, CDR2 YSLEER. CDR3 length equals 13 residues. The CDR3, as DNA: TGCGCCAGCAGCCAAGCAAGCTACACTGAAGCTTTCTTT. Translation: CASSQASYTEAFF.

This clone turned up a few times. The chain carries TRBV29-1 and TRBJ1-1; D ambiguous. From germline, CDR1 is SQVTM and CDR2 ANQGSEA. V gave up 0 bases and J gave up 6 bases, with 8 bases separating them. This CDR3 is 12 amino acids long. The CDR3 DNA sequence: TGCAGCGTTGAAGATTTGGCGCCTGAAGCTTTCTTT. Its protein is CSVEDLAPEAFF.

The gene calls are TRBV2 and TRBJ2-7; TRBD2 aligns across 13 bases. The CDR3 loop spans 15 amino acids. Germline V gives CDR1 SNHLY, CDR2 FYNNEI. V trimming: 6 bases; J trimming: 4 bases; junction bases outside the gene matches: 6. CDR3 region: CASSSGLAGVYEQYF. The CDR3 DNA reads as TGTGCCAGCAGCTCCGGACTAGCGGGGGTGTACGAGCAGTACTTC.

The chain links TRBV9 to TRBJ2-1, with 11 positions matching TRBD2. This CDR3 contains 16 residues. Germline CDR1 reads SGDLS; CDR2 reads YYNGEE. J gave up 7 bases and V 0 bases, and 6 bases lay outside the gene matches. CDR3 region: CASSVEGLAGTNEQFF. CDR3 bases: TGTGCCAGCAGCGTAGAAGGACTAGCGGGTACTAATGAGCAGTTCTTC. The full variable domain, in which reference TRBV9 and TRBJ2-1 provide the parts outside the CDR3, is DSGVTQTPKHLITATGQRVTLRCSPRSGDLSVYWYQQSLDQGLQFLIQYYNGEERAKGNILERFSAQQFPDLHSELNLSSLELGDSALYFCASSVEGLAGTNEQFFGPGTRLTVL.

V is TRBV6-5 and J is TRBJ2-1; weak D call: TRBD1 (5 bases). The CDR3 consists of 15 residues. V was shortened by 2 bases and J by 8 bases, with 16 bases between the two germline ends. Per the germline V gene, CDR1 is MNHEY and CDR2 is SVGAGI. As DNA, the CDR3 is TGTGCCAGCAGTTACCGACAGCCTGTGGCCGATGAGCAGTTCTTC. This sequence encodes CASSYRQPVADEQFF.

The V call is TRBV4-3, the J call TRBJ2-2, with TRBD2 matching over 10 bases. Trimming at V came to 0 bases and at J to 6 bases, leaving 7 bases not matched to a gene. The length of the CDR3 is 17 residues. Germline V gene sequence: CDR1 LGHNA, CDR2 YSLEER. In DNA, the CDR3 is TGCGCCAGCAGCCAAGATCCTAGCGGGAGTTTGGCCGGGGAGCTGTTTTTT. Translation gives CASSQDPSGSLAGELFF.

The rearrangement links TRBV10-3 to TRBJ1-1; the D is unclear. Trimming took off 0 bases at V and 2 bases at J, with 13 bases between the two ends. In germline, CDR1 is ENHRY, CDR2 SYGVKD. This CDR3 spans 16 amino acids. Here the CDR3 reads CAISESGRGVNTEAFF. Written as DNA, the CDR3 is TGTGCCATCAGTGAGTCTGGGCGGGGTGTAAACACTGAAGCTTTCTTT.

The CDR3 DNA reads TGTGCCAGCAGCTTAGACGATCTCAATTGGGGCCACACAGATACGCAGTATTTT. It specifies CASSLDDLNWGHTDTQYF. This chain connects TRBV11-2 to TRBJ2-3, with D perhaps matching TRBD1 (5 bases). The germline V and J ends were trimmed by 0 bases and 2 bases, with 18 bases remaining between them. The CDR3 runs 18 residues. Germline V CDR1 and CDR2: SGHAT, FQNNGV.

The chain couples TRBV19 to TRBJ2-5; a weak D match, TRBD1 (5 bases). V lost 6 bases and J lost 0, with 17 bases in between. Germline CDR1 reads LNHDA; CDR2 reads SQIVND (reference sequence). The CDR3 has 16 residues. The CDR3 nucleotides are TGTGCCAGTAGCCCCCCACAGACAGCGTACCAAGAGACCCAGTACTTC. Its protein product is CASSPPQTAYQETQYF.

The CDR3 sequence is CASSFDQGEQYF. The CDR3 bases are TGTGCCAGCAGTTTTGACCAGGGAGAGCAGTACTTC. The V gene is TRBV28, the J gene TRBJ2-7, with D possibly being TRBD1 (5 bases). There are 12 residues in the CDR3. Trimming took 3 bases from V and 7 from J, leaving 10 bases between them. Germline assignment: CDR1 MDHEN and CDR2 SYDVKM.

V gene TRBV4-1 combines with J gene TRBJ1-1, with D possibly TRBD1 on 5 matching bases. V lost 0 bases to trimming and J lost 1 base, with 12 bases between them. The CDR3 is made up of 16 amino acids. Germline V gene lookup returns CDR1 MGHRA and CDR2 YSYEKL. CDR3 DNA sequence: TGCGCCAGCAGCCAAGATGGAGAAGGGGCGAACACTGAAGCTTTCTTT. Amino acids: CASSQDGEGANTEAFF.

In this sample, this clone turned up once. The same CDR3 is also encoded by other DNA sequences in this sample. In nucleotides, the CDR3 is TGTGCCAGCAGCTTGACTAGCGGTTACGAGCAGTACTTC. It encodes CASSLTSGYEQYF. This chain uses TRBV7-2 with TRBJ2-7; TRBD2 aligns across 9 bases. V dropped 3 bases and J dropped 4; count of bases not matched to a gene: 1. In germline, CDR1 is SGHTA, CDR2 FQGNSA. The CDR3 is made up of 13 amino acids. The whole variable domain, filled in from reference TRBV7-2 and TRBJ2-7, reads GAGVSQSPSNKVTEKGKDVELRCDPISGHTALYWYRQSLGQGLEFLIYFQGNSAPDKSGLPSDRFSAERTGGSVSTLTIQRTQQEDSAVYLCASSLTSGYEQYFGPGTRLTVT.

The V and J genes are TRBV6-4 and TRBJ2-1; 11 bases line up with TRBD2. Germline V CDR1 and CDR2: MRHNA, SNTAGT. The V segment lost 8 bases and the J segment 9 bases; nucleotides outside the gene matches: 12. This CDR3 is 15 amino acids long. The DNA for the CDR3 is TGTGCCAGCTCAGTACTAGCGGGGGATGGAGGTGAGCAGTTCTTC. Amino acids: CASSVLAGDGGEQFF.

The rearrangement uses TRBV7-9 and TRBJ2-7; tentatively, D is TRBD2 (5 bases). Germline assignment: CDR1 SEHNR and CDR2 FQNEAQ (reference sequence). Trimming took 2 bases from V and 0 from J, leaving 8 bases between them. This CDR3 has 14 residues. The CDR3 nucleotides are TGTGCCAGCAGCTTAAGTACTAGCTCCTACGAGCAGTACTTC. Translating it yields CASSLSTSSYEQYF.

About this clone: A junction end diverges from the germline sequence, so it may reflect a read error. The CDR3 spells CASSGGPGLEAHF. The CDR3 nucleotides read TGTGCCAGCAGCGGTGGGCCAGGTCTAGAAGCGCACTTC. V and J are TRBV5-4 and TRBJ2-4; D is unclear. Germline assignment: CDR1 SGHNT and CDR2 YYREEE (reference sequence). The CDR3 has 13 amino acids.

The rearrangement uses TRBV7-8 and TRBJ1-2, with a weak D call TRBD1 (6 bases). Germline CDR1 SGHVS, CDR2 FQNEAQ. V was cut by 6 bases and J by 3 bases, with 20 bases left in between. The CDR3 is made up of 16 amino acids. The CDR3 nucleotides read TGTGCCAGCAGTCCCACCGGGACAAATATCCACTATGGCTACACCTTC. It is translated as CASSPTGTNIHYGYTF.

The chain carries TRBV28 and TRBJ2-1, with D maybe TRBD1 (6 bases). The V gene lost 6 bases and the J gene lost 0 bases, with 15 bases spanning the gap. Germline V gives CDR1 MDHEN, CDR2 SYDVKM. The CDR3 totals 16 residues. CDR3 protein: CASSLFTGSSYNEQFF. Written as DNA, the CDR3 is TGTGCCAGCAGCCTATTTACAGGGAGCTCCTACAATGAGCAGTTCTTC.

The rearrangement uses TRBV4-3 and TRBJ2-1; D is uncertain. Deletions cut 4 bases from V and 5 bases from J, with 18 bases between. The CDR3 extends over 16 amino acids. Germline values: CDR1 LGHNA, CDR2 YSLEER. The CDR3 nucleotides are TGCGCCAGCAGCCCTGATATAGGTTGGCAAAACAATGAGCAGTTCTTC. The encoded protein is CASSPDIGWQNNEQFF.